Listed below are T cell receptor beta chains from one sample, sequenced in a study of technical replicates of blood from a handful of donors. This table comes from immunoSEQ multiplex PCR, and its TCRdb copy is limited to in-frame clones, with some not included. Of 75,000 to 95,000 clones listed, just under 95% were seen once; the top ten hold over 0.2%. Sequenced sample: T cells isolated from PBMCs. Receptor source: a human donor in good health. CDR3s include the opening cysteine and the closing phenylalanine or tryptophan. Each record gives: clone size, J gene, V gene, CDR3 protein. The size field is filled for only some rows; it gives once, few, many or a size class.

abundance: -
j_gene: TRBJ1-1
v_gene: TRBV29-1
CDR3aa: CSVKGQVNTEAFF

abundance: -
j_gene: TRBJ1-6
v_gene: TRBV4-2
CDR3aa: CASSQVAASYTYSPLHF

abundance: -
j_gene: TRBJ2-7
v_gene: TRBV9
CDR3aa: CASSVGFSGSYEQYF

abundance: -
j_gene: TRBJ1-1
v_gene: TRBV19
CDR3aa: CASRSLTGANTEAFF

abundance: -
j_gene: TRBJ2-5
v_gene: TRBV19
CDR3aa: CASSISRLARAGETQYF

abundance: -
j_gene: TRBJ2-7
v_gene: TRBV5-1
CDR3aa: CASSFDLSGAYYEQYF

abundance: -
j_gene: TRBJ2-1
v_gene: TRBV4-1
CDR3aa: CASSQGRILGGGAGNEQFF

abundance: -
j_gene: TRBJ2-7
v_gene: TRBV28
CDR3aa: CASSGDIEPLGYEQYF

abundance: once
j_gene: TRBJ2-3
v_gene: TRBV6-1
CDR3aa: CASSDRDDTQYF

abundance: -
j_gene: TRBJ2-5
v_gene: TRBV4-1
CDR3aa: CASSHPGLAGGPGQETQYF

abundance: -
j_gene: TRBJ2-2
v_gene: TRBV5-6
CDR3aa: CASSLAIREGTGELFF

abundance: -
j_gene: TRBJ1-1
v_gene: TRBV7-9
CDR3aa: CASSDRGPTEAFF

abundance: -
j_gene: TRBJ2-1
v_gene: TRBV27
CDR3aa: CATKPGGGAQNEQFF

abundance: -
j_gene: TRBJ1-2
v_gene: TRBV6-4
CDR3aa: CASSDSGQGLGGYTF

abundance: -
j_gene: TRBJ1-5
v_gene: TRBV7-9
CDR3aa: CASSLAAGGGNQPQHF

abundance: -
j_gene: TRBJ1-1
v_gene: TRBV6-5
CDR3aa: CASSRNTEAFF

abundance: few
j_gene: TRBJ1-5
v_gene: TRBV2
CDR3aa: CASSARDSPNQPQHF

abundance: -
j_gene: TRBJ2-1
v_gene: TRBV16
CDR3aa: CASSQWATGVRDEQFF

abundance: -
j_gene: TRBJ2-1
v_gene: TRBV14
CDR3aa: CASSRLNEQFF

abundance: -
j_gene: TRBJ1-1
v_gene: TRBV4-1
CDR3aa: CASSPGQFNTEAFF

abundance: once
j_gene: TRBJ1-1
v_gene: TRBV20-1
CDR3aa: CSAQGNGAFF

abundance: -
j_gene: TRBJ2-1
v_gene: TRBV5-1
CDR3aa: CASRNSAYNEQFF

abundance: -
j_gene: TRBJ2-5
v_gene: TRBV6-1
CDR3aa: CASRTGARGAQYF

abundance: -
j_gene: TRBJ1-5
v_gene: TRBV5-1
CDR3aa: CASSLDGERIQPQHF

abundance: -
j_gene: TRBJ2-1
v_gene: TRBV6-5
CDR3aa: CASSPGGLPYNEQFF

abundance: few
j_gene: TRBJ1-4
v_gene: TRBV7-9
CDR3aa: CASSFPSTGVKF

abundance: -
j_gene: TRBJ2-7
v_gene: TRBV5-1
CDR3aa: CASSPGDRGIYEQYF

abundance: -
j_gene: TRBJ2-5
v_gene: TRBV7-8
CDR3aa: CASSSTTRASQYF

abundance: -
j_gene: TRBJ2-2
v_gene: TRBV7-8
CDR3aa: CASSFTDRAGVF

abundance: -
j_gene: TRBJ2-5
v_gene: TRBV18
CDR3aa: CASSPIEGLETQYF

abundance: -
j_gene: TRBJ2-1
v_gene: TRBV9
CDR3aa: CASSGRAYNEQFF

abundance: -
j_gene: TRBJ1-1
v_gene: TRBV28
CDR3aa: CATSIGGQLGLAEAFF

abundance: once
j_gene: TRBJ1-2
v_gene: TRBV14
CDR3aa: CASSQVFETGLNNGYTF

abundance: -
j_gene: TRBJ2-5
v_gene: TRBV6-5
CDR3aa: CASSYLGGQETQYF

abundance: -
j_gene: TRBJ1-2
v_gene: TRBV6-5
CDR3aa: CASSNRVGYTF

abundance: -
j_gene: TRBJ2-7
v_gene: TRBV5-1
CDR3aa: CASSSVSGSYEQYF

abundance: -
j_gene: TRBJ1-1
v_gene: TRBV28
CDR3aa: CASIYSLERGPEAFF

abundance: -
j_gene: TRBJ2-7
v_gene: TRBV4-1
CDR3aa: CASSQEPDYEQYF

abundance: -
j_gene: TRBJ2-1
v_gene: TRBV27
CDR3aa: CASTQSGRAGNEQFF

abundance: -
j_gene: TRBJ2-2
v_gene: TRBV15
CDR3aa: CATSAGTIGELFF

abundance: -
j_gene: TRBJ2-6
v_gene: TRBV6-5
CDR3aa: CASSYAGPGANVLTF

abundance: -
j_gene: TRBJ2-7
v_gene: TRBV28
CDR3aa: CASCNRRGAFLNEQYF